This passage covers 18 T cell receptor beta chains from one sample sequenced in a study of T cells after yellow fever vaccination. TCRdb re-analysed the 5' RACE reads in MiXCR, keeping a single row per CDR3 protein. The sample includes hundreds of thousands of distinct CDR3 sequences, about an eighth of them seen just once. Sequenced material: CD4+ T cells sorted from PBMCs, taken 15 days after the yellow fever booster vaccination. The receptors stem from a man aged 18 to 30 who received the YFV17D yellow fever vaccine.

This clonotype occurred many times. CDR3 coding DNA: TGTGCCATCAGCGGGGGACAGGGCGGCGAGCAGTACGTC. This encodes CAISGGQGGEQYV. The V and J genes are TRBV10-3 and TRBJ2-7; 9 bases fit TRBD1. The length of the CDR3 is 13 residues. Germline CDR1 is ENHRY and CDR2 is SYGVKD. Germline trimming cut 6 bases from V and 6 bases from J; bases unmatched to any gene: 6.

This clonotype was counted a few times. The chain couples TRBV7-2 to TRBJ1-2; a possible D gene is TRBD1 (5 bases). From germline, CDR1 is SGHTA and CDR2 FQGNSA. Trimming took off 2 bases at V and 7 bases at J, with 20 bases between the two ends. This CDR3 has 16 amino acids. The CDR3 loop is CASSLTFGGGSSGYTF. In DNA form, the CDR3 reads TGTGCCAGCAGCTTAACCTTCGGTGGGGGGTCTTCTGGCTACACCTTC.

The rearrangement links TRBV7-2 to TRBJ2-3, with a weak D call TRBD2 (6 bases). The ends were cut back, 5 bases at V and 0 bases at J, with 12 bases in the middle. This CDR3 spans 15 amino acids. The germline gives CDR1 SGHTA, CDR2 FQGNSA. In DNA form, the CDR3 reads TGTGCCAGCAGCCCGGGACTTACTAGCACAGATACGCAGTATTTT. Its translation is CASSPGLTSTDTQYF. The entire variable domain, with the rest obtained from reference TRBV7-2 and TRBJ2-3, is as follows: GAGVSQSPSNKVTEKGKDVELRCDPISGHTALYWYRQSLGQGLEFLIYFQGNSAPDKSGLPSDRFSAERTGGSVSTLTIQRTQQEDSAVYLCASSPGLTSTDTQYFGPGTRLTVL.

This clonotype has only a few counts. V and J are TRBV4-1 and TRBJ2-6, with D possibly matching TRBD2 (6 bases). Trimming cost V 6 bases and J 1 base, with 13 bases left between them. This CDR3 has 16 amino acids. Germline-derived CDR1 and CDR2 are MGHRA and YSYEKL. CDR3 protein: CASSYLGGSGANVLTF. The CDR3 DNA sequence: TGCGCCAGCAGTTACCTGGGGGGATCTGGGGCCAACGTCCTGACTTTC.

This chain connects TRBV14 to TRBJ2-5; 8 positions match TRBD1. The CDR3 contains 15 residues. Germline CDR1 SGHDN, CDR2 FVKESK. Trimming took 2 bases from V and 5 from J; bases not matched to a gene: 7. Written as DNA, the CDR3 is TGTGCCAGCAGCCAAATCGGGACAGGAGTCGAGACCCAGTACTTC. It is translated as CASSQIGTGVETQYF.

The chain carries TRBV20-1 and TRBJ2-1; 7 positions match TRBD1. V gave up 2 bases and J gave up 3 bases; unmatched junction bases: 4. The V gene's germline CDR1 is DFQATT and CDR2 SNEGSKA (reference sequence). CDR3 size: 14 residues. The CDR3 DNA is TGCAGTGCTAGACAACAGGGGCGCTACAATGAGCAGTTCTTC. Protein product: CSARQQGRYNEQFF.

The V gene is TRBV30, the J gene TRBJ1-5; D gene unclear. Trimming stripped 4 bases from V and 0 bases from J, with 7 bases between. This CDR3 contains 13 residues. Germline CDR1 GTSNPN, CDR2 SVGIG (reference sequence). CDR3 sequence: CAWNLNSNQPQHF. CDR3 nucleotides: TGTGCCTGGAATCTTAATAGCAATCAGCCCCAGCATTTT.

Written as DNA, the CDR3 is TGCGCCAGCAGCCAAGTGGAAGATAGATTCCATCAGCCCCAGCATTTT. Amino acid sequence: CASSQVEDRFHQPQHF. The chain couples TRBV4-1 to TRBJ1-5; D not resolved. In germline, CDR1 is MGHRA, CDR2 YSYEKL. V gave up 1 base and J gave up 5 bases, with 15 bases separating them. The CDR3 length is 16 residues.

In this sample, this clonotype turned up a few times. The chain combines TRBV12-3 or TRBV12-4 with TRBJ2-2; D call uncertain. Trimming removed 3 bases at V and 6 bases at J, with 11 bases between. This CDR3 is 14 amino acids long. As DNA, the CDR3 is TGTGCCAGCAGTTTCCAGCAGGATCCCGGGGAGCTGTTTTTT. Its protein is CASSFQQDPGELFF.

This clonotype occurred many times. This chain connects TRBV7-2 to TRBJ2-7; 9 positions agree with TRBD2. Unmatched junction bases numbered 3, after V lost 2 bases and J lost 4 bases. The CDR3 spans 14 residues. CDR1 SGHTA and CDR2 FQGNSA come from the germline V gene. CDR3: CASSLLAGRYEQYV. The CDR3 nucleotides read TGTGCCAGCAGCTTACTAGCGGGGCGATACGAGCAGTACGTC.

This clonotype was seen many times. J is TRBJ1-1 and V is TRBV5-4; TRBD1 agrees at 8 bases. V shed 7 bases and J 1 base; nucleotides not matched to a gene: 3. The CDR3 is 13 amino acids. The germline V gene encodes CDR1 SGHNT and CDR2 YYREEE (reference sequence). CDR3 DNA sequence: TGTGCCAGCTTGGGACAGGCGAACACTGAAGCTTTCTTT. Its translation: CASLGQANTEAFF.

The sample holds a few counts of this clonotype. This chain uses TRBV6-5 with TRBJ2-4; no clear D gene. The ends were cut back, 2 bases at V and 6 bases at J, with 8 bases in the middle. Germline V gives CDR1 MNHEY, CDR2 SVGAGI. CDR3 size: 13 residues. This chain's CDR3 is CASSYDGLNIQYF. In DNA form, the CDR3 reads TGTGCCAGCAGTTACGACGGCCTAAACATTCAGTACTTC.

This rearrangement joins TRBV5-1 to TRBJ2-3, with 8 bases that match TRBD1. Germline loops: CDR1 SGHRS, CDR2 YFSETQ. The CDR3 contains 17 residues. The V gene end was trimmed by 1 base and the J gene end by 3 bases; junction bases not matched to a gene: 10. The CDR3 loop reads CASSLPRTGSGTDTQYF. DNA of the CDR3: TGCGCCAGCAGCTTGCCTCGGACAGGGAGTGGGACAGATACGCAGTATTTT.

This clonotype was counted a few times. This rearrangement joins TRBV5-1 to TRBJ1-5; 7 bases align to TRBD1. This CDR3 region has 18 residues. Germline V lookup: CDR1 SGHRS, CDR2 YFSETQ. J lost 2 bases, V lost 4 bases, and 15 bases had no gene match. The CDR3 reads CASSVNPQGVVGNQPQHF. DNA for the CDR3: TGCGCCAGCAGCGTAAACCCTCAGGGGGTAGTCGGCAATCAGCCCCAGCATTTT.

This clonotype appeared a few times. V usage is TRBV11-2 and J usage is TRBJ1-6; 7 bases are shared with TRBD1. Unmatched junction bases numbered 11, after V lost 4 bases and J lost 8 bases. The CDR3 extends over 16 amino acids. Germline CDR1 is SGHAT and CDR2 is FQNNGV. The DNA for the CDR3 is TGTGCCAGCAGCTCGTACAGGGGCGCAATCGATTCACCCCTCCACTTT. Amino acids: CASSSYRGAIDSPLHF.

This clonotype was observed a few times. This chain links TRBV9 with TRBJ2-2; possibly TRBD2 for D (6 bases). CDR3 length: 16 amino acids. Germline CDR1 SGDLS, CDR2 YYNGEE. V dropped 2 bases and J dropped 2 bases, with 13 bases sitting between them. The CDR3 coding sequence is TGTGCCAGCAGCGTCGACCCCGGGGGAAACACCGGGGAGCTGTTTTTT. This encodes CASSVDPGGNTGELFF.

This clonotype has only a few counts. The chain carries TRBV3-1 and TRBJ2-1, with D hard to call. The CDR3 loop spans 13 amino acids. Trimming pared 1 base from V and 15 bases from J, leaving 16 bases between. Germline CDR1 and CDR2: LGHDT and YNNKEL (reference sequence). CDR3 nucleotide sequence: TGTGCCAGCAGCCAAGGAAGTTGGTCACAGTCGTTCTTC. The encoded protein is CASSQGSWSQSFF.

The chain uses TRBV20-1 and TRBJ2-1; TRBD2 matches 7 bases. Germline CDR1 reads DFQATT; CDR2 reads SNEGSKA (reference sequence). CDR3 size: 14 residues. V shed 2 bases and J 8 bases; nucleotides not matched to a gene: 9. The CDR3 here is CSARPPGGIHEQFF. CDR3 DNA sequence: TGCAGTGCTAGACCCCCCGGGGGGATCCATGAGCAGTTCTTC.